The 8 T cell receptor beta chains below all came from one sample that was sequenced in a study of siplizumab effects on memory and regulatory T cells. Using immunoSEQ multiplex PCR, the repertoire was profiled, and TCRdb retains in-frame clones only, with some absent. Of around 82,000 clones listed, 90% to 95% were seen once; the top ten hold less than 5.5%. The specimen was CD8+ T cells sorted from blood. Every receptor here comes from a human donor in good health.

The chain links TRBV28 to TRBJ1-5; D is unresolved. Germline V CDR1 and CDR2: MDHEN, SYDVKM. This CDR3 is 11 amino acids long. Trimming left V 2 bases short and J 4 bases short, with 0 bases between. CDR3 region: CASSLNQPQHF. The CDR3 DNA follows: TGTGCCAGCAGTTTAAATCAGCCCCAGCATTTT. Drawing the rest from reference TRBV28 and TRBJ1-5, the complete variable domain is DVKVTQSSRYLVKRTGEKVFLECVQDMDHENMFWYRQDPGLGLRLIYFSYDVKMKEKGDIPEGYSVSREKKERFSLILESASTNQTSMYLCASSLNQPQHFGDGTRLSIL.

The chain uses TRBV6-5 and TRBJ2-7; D may be TRBD1 or TRBD2 (5 bases each). V shed 5 bases and J shed 3 bases, with 14 bases lying between them. This CDR3 contains 14 residues. CDR1 MNHEY and CDR2 SVGAGI come from the germline V gene. The CDR3: CASSHRDDNYEQYF. The DNA of the CDR3 is TGTGCCAGCAGTCACCGGGACGACAACTACGAGCAGTACTTC.

The rearrangement joins TRBV9 to TRBJ2-7; 13 bases align to TRBD2. V lost 5 bases, J lost 2 bases, and 4 bases stayed unmatched. There are 15 residues in the CDR3. CDR1 SGDLS and CDR2 YYNGEE come from the germline V gene. The CDR3 region is CASSRTSGGAYEQYF. In DNA form, the CDR3 reads TGTGCCAGCAGTCGGACTAGCGGGGGAGCCTACGAGCAGTACTTC.

The rearrangement uses TRBV5-4 and TRBJ2-1; 10 bases are a match to TRBD2. Per the germline V gene, CDR1 is SGHNT and CDR2 is YYREEE (reference sequence). V was clipped by 1 base and J by 3 bases; unmatched bases: 1. The CDR3 runs to 15 residues. The CDR3 sequence: CASSLSSGGYNEQFF. The CDR3 DNA reads TGTGCCAGCAGCTTGTCTAGCGGGGGCTACAATGAGCAGTTCTTC. The full variable domain, rest sourced from reference TRBV5-4 and TRBJ2-1, is ETGVTQSPTHLIKTRGQQVTLRCSSQSGHNTVSWYQQALGQGPQFIFQYYREEENGRGNFPPRFSGLQFPNYSSELNVNALELDDSALYLCASSLSSGGYNEQFFGPGTRLTVL.

The chain joins TRBV7-6 to TRBJ1-4; D uncertain. The CDR3 length is 12 residues. V was cut by 1 base and J by 8 bases, with 5 bases left in between. Looked up from germline, CDR1 is SGHVS and CDR2 is FNYEAQ. As DNA, the CDR3 is TGTGCCAGCAGCTTAGAAGGAGAAAAACTGTTTTTT. It specifies CASSLEGEKLFF.

This chain connects TRBV5-1 to TRBJ2-5; D tentatively fits TRBD1 or TRBD2 (5 bases each). This CDR3 region has 15 residues. Germline V CDR1 and CDR2: SGHRS, YFSETQ. Trimming cost V 4 bases and J 5 bases, with 18 bases left between them. CDR3 nucleotide sequence: TGCGCCAGCAGCGTATATGATTCCTGGGGGGAGACCCAGTACTTC. Residues: CASSVYDSWGETQYF.

This chain links TRBV6-5 with TRBJ1-1, with a weak D call TRBD1 (6 bases). This CDR3 is built from 13 residues. The germline V gene has CDR1 MNHEY and CDR2 SVGAGI. The V end was cut by 2 bases, the J end by 4 bases, with 8 bases between. The CDR3 is CASSYLGGTEAFF. The CDR3 DNA reads TGTGCCAGCAGTTACCTAGGGGGCACTGAAGCTTTCTTT.

The chain joins TRBV18 to TRBJ1-5; TRBD1 matches 8 bases. The germline V gene encodes CDR1 KGHSH and CDR2 LQKENI. This CDR3 spans 16 amino acids. The J segment lost 6 bases and the V segment lost 6 bases, leaving 13 bases of the junction unmatched. CDR3 nucleotides: TGTGCCAGCTCTCGGCAGGGGGCAGTAGAGGGTCAGCCCCAGCATTTT. Its protein product is CASSRQGAVEGQPQHF.